One sample yielded the 17 T cell receptor beta chains listed below, sequenced in a study of T-cell reconstitution after alpha-beta-depleted transplantation in children. Using unique molecular identifiers, the investigators prepared the TCRbeta library. MiXCR, applied by TCRdb to the PCR reads, yields one record per CDR3 protein. The top ten clones hold around 15% of a sample with fewer than 550,000 distinct CDR3 sequences, roughly 10% of them seen once. The sample in question was PBMCs, mostly from graft donor cells, obtained 180 days after TCRalphabeta/CD19-depleted stem cell transplant. These receptors all come from a female patient between 2 and 15 years old who had a stem cell transplant for aplastic anemia, so the T cells may come from the graft donor.

This clonotype was detected a few times. The V call is TRBV18, the J call TRBJ2-7; D may be TRBD1 (5 bases). Germline V gives CDR1 KGHSH, CDR2 LQKENI. V dropped 3 bases and J dropped 5 bases, with 11 bases sitting between them. CDR3 length equals 13 residues. This CDR3 is CASSPGRAHEQYV. CDR3 bases: TGTGCCAGCTCACCCGGCAGGGCCCACGAGCAGTACGTC.

About this clonotype itself: One base away lies a much larger clone, so this may be a sequencing read error. The genes are TRBV29-1 and TRBJ1-3; 10 positions agree with TRBD1. The germline CDR1 and CDR2 sequences are SQVTM and ANQGSEA. The CDR3 covers 14 residues. The ends lost 5 bases at V and 0 bases at J; junction bases unmatched: 1. CDR3 DNA: TGCAGCGTTCGGACAGGGGGCTCTGGAAACACCATATATTTT. It yields the protein CSVRTGGSGNTIYF.

This clonotype occurred many times. The V gene is TRBV12-3 or TRBV12-4, the J gene TRBJ1-2; TRBD1 matches 11 bases. Trimming at V came to 3 bases and at J to 8 bases, leaving 11 bases not matched to a gene. This CDR3 is 16 amino acids long. The CDR3 bases are TGTGCCAGCAGTTTTGGACAGGGGGCCGTGTTAGGCGGCTACACCTTC. This translates into CASSFGQGAVLGGYTF.

The chain joins TRBV18 to TRBJ2-2, with D perhaps matching TRBD2 (6 bases). The CDR3 totals 15 residues. Trimming pared 1 base from V and 2 bases from J, leaving 8 bases between. The germline gives CDR1 KGHSH, CDR2 LQKENI. CDR3 protein: CASSPRLVNTGELFF. DNA of the CDR3: TGTGCCAGCTCACCACGACTAGTTAACACCGGGGAGCTGTTTTTT.

This clonotype was counted a few times. The rearrangement links TRBV24-1 to TRBJ2-3; unclear D gene. Trimming took off 3 bases at V and 4 bases at J, with 7 bases between the two ends. Per germline, CDR1 KGHDR and CDR2 SFDVKD. The CDR3 runs to 13 residues. The CDR3 here is CATSDRSPDTQYF. The CDR3 DNA follows: TGTGCCACCAGTGATCGGAGCCCAGATACGCAGTATTTT.

This clonotype appeared a few times. This chain connects TRBV28 to TRBJ2-1; TRBD2 aligns across 7 bases. The J segment lost 0 bases and the V segment lost 11 bases, leaving 10 bases of the junction unmatched. Germline CDR1 MDHEN, CDR2 SYDVKM. The CDR3 consists of 15 residues. CDR3: CAGAVGGSSYNEQFF. In DNA form, the CDR3 reads TGTGCCGGCGCGGTGGGCGGGAGCTCCTACAATGAGCAGTTCTTC. Complete variable domain (other parts from reference TRBV28 and TRBJ2-1): DVKVTQSSRYLVKRTGEKVFLECVQDMDHENMFWYRQDPGLGLRLIYFSYDVKMKEKGDIPEGYSVSREKKERFSLILESASTNQTSMYLCAGAVGGSSYNEQFFGPGTRLTVL.

The sample holds many counts of this clonotype. The chain carries TRBV12-3 or TRBV12-4 and TRBJ2-3; the D is unclear. V lost 5 bases to trimming and J lost 2 bases, with 8 bases between them. This CDR3 contains 13 residues. The CDR3 bases are TGTGCCAGCAGTCCCCAGATCACAGATACGCAGTATTTT. The encoded protein is CASSPQITDTQYF.

J is TRBJ2-4 and V is TRBV7-2, with 8 bases that match TRBD2. The germline gives CDR1 SGHTA, CDR2 FQGNSA. CDR3 length: 15 residues. Germline trimming cut 6 bases from V and 7 bases from J; bases unmatched to any gene: 11. As DNA, the CDR3 is TGTGCCAGCAGTAGACCACGGGAGGGGGACAACATTCAGTACTTC. Translated, it gives CASSRPREGDNIQYF.

This clonotype was detected many times. This chain uses TRBV20-1 with TRBJ2-7; 9 nucleotides line up with TRBD1. CDR3 length: 13 residues. Per the germline V gene, CDR1 is DFQATT and CDR2 is SNEGSKA (reference sequence). The V segment lost 3 bases and the J segment 6 bases; nucleotides outside the gene matches: 6. The DNA of the CDR3 is TGCAGTGCTAGGCGGGGACAGGGAGGCGAGCAGTACGTC. This sequence encodes CSARRGQGGEQYV.

In its sample, this clonotype was seen a few times. The chain combines TRBV5-1 with TRBJ2-2, with D maybe TRBD1 (5 bases). Germline V gives CDR1 SGHRS, CDR2 YFSETQ. The CDR3 has 15 amino acids. Trimming removed 2 bases at V and 7 bases at J, with 15 bases between. CDR3 bases: TGCGCCAGCAGCTTAATAGGGGATCGTTTCGGGGAGCTGTTTTTT. Translating it yields CASSLIGDRFGELFF.

V and J are TRBV9 and TRBJ2-1; TRBD2 might be the D (5 bases). Trimming removed 2 bases from V and 7 bases from J, with 16 bases in between. The germline V gene encodes CDR1 SGDLS and CDR2 YYNGEE. This CDR3 is built from 15 residues. DNA of the CDR3: TGTGCCAGCAGCGTGACTAATCTCGCGGCTAATGAGCAGTTCTTC. This sequence encodes CASSVTNLAANEQFF.

A few counts support this clonotype. This sequence joins TRBV4-3 and TRBJ1-5, with TRBD1 identical over 7 bases. The CDR3 length is 15 residues. From germline, CDR1 is LGHNA and CDR2 YSLEER. Unmatched junction bases numbered 11, after V lost 6 bases and J lost 6 bases. For the CDR3, the DNA is TGCGCCAGCAGGTACGACAGGGTAAAAAGTCAGCCCCAGCATTTT. The encoded protein is CASRYDRVKSQPQHF.

This clonotype has more than one count but fewer than ten. The chain employs TRBV3-1 and TRBJ2-2; tentative D call: TRBD2 (5 bases). V lost 2 bases and J lost 5, with 9 bases in between. Germline-derived CDR1 and CDR2 are LGHDT and YNNKEL (reference sequence). CDR3 length: 14 residues. The CDR3 is CASSQHGGTGELFF. CDR3 sequence (DNA): TGTGCCAGCAGCCAACATGGCGGGACCGGGGAGCTGTTTTTT.

This clonotype was detected a few times. The J gene is TRBJ2-1, the V gene TRBV20-1; 7 nucleotides match TRBD2. V dropped 6 bases and J dropped 6; count of bases not matched to a gene: 5. CDR1 is DFQATT and CDR2 is SNEGSKA in the germline V gene (reference sequence). The CDR3 covers 12 residues. The CDR3 coding sequence is TGCAGTGCGTGCGGGACTACCAATGAGCAGTTCTTC. Translating gives CSACGTTNEQFF.

The rearrangement links TRBV27 to TRBJ1-5; tentative D call: TRBD1 (6 bases). The CDR3 loop spans 15 amino acids. From germline, CDR1 is MNHEY and CDR2 SMNVEV (reference sequence). V was clipped by 3 bases and J by 2 bases, with 11 bases between them. For the CDR3, the DNA is TGTGCCAGCAGTTTCTCACAGGGCGGCAATCAGCCCCAGCATTTT. This gives the protein CASSFSQGGNQPQHF.

This clonotype was seen only a few times. This rearrangement joins TRBV4-2 to TRBJ2-3; 9 bases are shared with TRBD1. Trimming at V came to 2 bases and at J to 5 bases, leaving 5 bases not matched to a gene. The V gene's germline CDR1 is LGHNA and CDR2 YNFKEQ. The CDR3 loop spans 15 amino acids. The DNA for the CDR3 is TGTGCCAGCAGCCAATACCGGGACAGGGAAGATACGCAGTATTTT. Protein: CASSQYRDREDTQYF.

DNA of the CDR3: TGTGCCAGCAGTTTATCCACCAGGGGGCAATGGACTGAAGCTTTCTTT. This encodes CASSLSTRGQWTEAFF. V gene TRBV27 combines with J gene TRBJ1-1; TRBD1 matches at 8 bases. The CDR3 covers 16 residues. The V gene's germline CDR1 is MNHEY and CDR2 SMNVEV (reference sequence). The J segment lost 5 bases and the V segment lost 0 bases, leaving 8 bases of the junction unmatched.